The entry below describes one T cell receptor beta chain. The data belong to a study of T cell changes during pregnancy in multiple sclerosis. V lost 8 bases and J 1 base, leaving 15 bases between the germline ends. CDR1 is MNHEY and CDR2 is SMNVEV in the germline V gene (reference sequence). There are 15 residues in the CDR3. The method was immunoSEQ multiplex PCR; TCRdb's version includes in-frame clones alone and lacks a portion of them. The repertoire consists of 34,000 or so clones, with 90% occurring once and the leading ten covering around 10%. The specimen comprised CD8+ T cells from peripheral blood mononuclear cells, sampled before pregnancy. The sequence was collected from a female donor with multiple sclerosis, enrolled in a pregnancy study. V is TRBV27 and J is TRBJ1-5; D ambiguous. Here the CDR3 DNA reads TGTGCCAGCCCACCCGAAGGCGGGAGCAATCAGCCCCAGCATTTT. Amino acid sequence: CASPPEGGSNQPQHF.